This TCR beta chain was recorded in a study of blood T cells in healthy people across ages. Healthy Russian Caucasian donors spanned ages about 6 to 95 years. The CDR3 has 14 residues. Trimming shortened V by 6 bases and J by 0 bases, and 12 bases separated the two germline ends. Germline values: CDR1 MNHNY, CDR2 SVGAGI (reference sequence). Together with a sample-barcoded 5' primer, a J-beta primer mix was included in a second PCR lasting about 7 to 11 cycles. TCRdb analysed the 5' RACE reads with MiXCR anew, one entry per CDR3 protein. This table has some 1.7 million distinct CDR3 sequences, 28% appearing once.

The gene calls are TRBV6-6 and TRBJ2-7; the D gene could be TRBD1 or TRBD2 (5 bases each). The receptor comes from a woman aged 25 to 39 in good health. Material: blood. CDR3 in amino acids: CASRLRDASYEQYF. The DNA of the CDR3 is TGTGCCAGCAGACTCCGGGACGCCTCCTACGAGCAGTACTTC.